These 17 T cell receptor beta chains were all obtained from the same sample, sequenced in a study of blood T cell repertoires in COVID-19. Here immunoSEQ multiplex PCR was the method, and the copy in TCRdb shows in-frame clones only, minus some. The sample yields under 150,000 clones, roughly 84% seen once. Sequenced material: peripheral blood. These TCRs come from a woman in her seventies who had recovered from COVID-19.

The chain couples TRBV28 to TRBJ1-1; TRBD1 aligns across 7 bases. Germline CDR1 and CDR2: MDHEN and SYDVKM. V was pared by 7 bases and J by 6 bases, with 14 bases of the junction left unmatched. This CDR3 comprises 15 residues. DNA of the CDR3: TGTGCCAGCACCCCCGGGGGCACAGGGGAGGCTGAAGCTTTCTTT. This codes for CASTPGGTGEAEAFF. Complete variable domain (other parts from reference TRBV28 and TRBJ1-1): DVKVTQSSRYLVKRTGEKVFLECVQDMDHENMFWYRQDPGLGLRLIYFSYDVKMKEKGDIPEGYSVSREKKERFSLILESASTNQTSMYLCASTPGGTGEAEAFFGQGTRLTVV.

The sample holds one count of this clone. Other DNA sequences in the same sample also yield this CDR3. The chain has TRBV29-1 and TRBJ2-3; TRBD2 matches at 7 bases. The germline V gene has CDR1 SQVTM and CDR2 ANQGSEA. The V gene end was trimmed by 1 base and the J gene end by 1 base; junction bases not matched to a gene: 2. This CDR3 region has 14 residues. The CDR3 region is CSVEGGRGTDTQYF. CDR3 in DNA: TGCAGCGTTGAAGGCGGGAGAGGCACAGATACGCAGTATTTT.

This clone has just one count. The chain has TRBV4-3 and TRBJ1-1, with TRBD1 matching over 8 bases. Trimming cost V 0 bases and J 6 bases; bases outside gene matches: 12. Germline CDR1 reads LGHNA; CDR2 reads YSLEER. The CDR3 sequence is 17 residues long. CDR3 region: CASSQDSEDREMPEAFF. The CDR3, as DNA: TGCGCCAGCAGCCAAGATTCGGAGGACAGGGAGATGCCTGAAGCTTTCTTT.

CDR3 nucleotides: TGTGCCACCGGCAGTGGAAAGCGGGAGAAGGATACGCAGTATTTT. Amino acids: CATGSGKREKDTQYF. The rearrangement links TRBV24-1 to TRBJ2-3; 8 bases line up with TRBD2. CDR1 and CDR2 from the germline V gene are KGHDR and SFDVKD. The CDR3 consists of 15 residues. V trimming: 9 bases; J trimming: 6 bases; junction bases outside the gene matches: 13.

This clone was counted a single time. The chain uses TRBV24-1 and TRBJ2-5; D gene ambiguous. Germline CDR1 reads KGHDR; CDR2 reads SFDVKD. Trimming left V 4 bases short and J 5 bases short, with 10 bases between. The CDR3 runs to 13 residues. CDR3 protein: CATSDPVAETQYF. The DNA of the CDR3 is TGTGCCACCAGTGACCCGGTCGCGGAGACCCAGTACTTC.

This rearrangement joins TRBV5-5 to TRBJ1-1; a weak D match, TRBD1 (6 bases). V was clipped by 5 bases and J by 1 base, with 12 bases between them. The length of the CDR3 is 14 residues. Germline V gene data show CDR1 as SGHKS and CDR2 as YYEKEE (reference sequence). CDR3 residues: CASSWGQANTEAFF. The DNA for the CDR3 is TGTGCCAGCAGTTGGGGGCAGGCGAACACTGAAGCTTTCTTT. The variable domain in full, completed from reference TRBV5-5 and TRBJ1-1, reads DAGVTQSPTHLIKTRGQQVTLRCSPISGHKSVSWYQQVLGQGPQFIFQYYEKEERGRGNFPDRFSARQFPNYSSELNVNALLLGDSALYLCASSWGQANTEAFFGQGTRLTVV.

V gene TRBV7-8 combines with J gene TRBJ2-7; 9 bases are a match to TRBD1. With 5 bases clipped from V and 5 bases from J, the junction kept 7 bases outside the gene matches. This CDR3 region has 14 residues. CDR1 and CDR2 from the germline V gene are SGHVS and FQNEAQ. CDR3 sequence: CASSRDRGVDEQYF. The CDR3 nucleotides are TGTGCCAGCAGCCGAGACAGGGGGGTCGACGAGCAGTACTTC.

The chain links TRBV5-1 to TRBJ2-2; 7 bases fit TRBD1. V was clipped by 0 bases and J by 3 bases; unmatched bases: 2. CDR1 SGHRS and CDR2 YFSETQ come from the germline V gene. CDR3 length: 15 amino acids. CDR3 DNA: TGCGCCAGCAGCTTGGCCCAGGGGGACACCGGGGAGCTGTTTTTT. Amino acid sequence: CASSLAQGDTGELFF.

The CDR3 loop is CASSVGQGSWEKLFF. CDR3 nucleotide sequence: TGTGCCAGCAGCGTGGGACAGGGGAGTTGGGAAAAACTGTTTTTT. This chain uses TRBV9 with TRBJ1-4; 10 nucleotides match TRBD1. V dropped 2 bases and J dropped 8; count of bases not matched to a gene: 6. The CDR3 is made up of 15 amino acids. Germline loops: CDR1 SGDLS, CDR2 YYNGEE.

The CDR3 region is CASSSASGGEKLFF. As DNA, the CDR3 is TGTGCCAGCAGCTCCGCGTCGGGGGGTGAAAAACTGTTTTTT. V usage is TRBV11-2 and J usage is TRBJ1-4, with a possible D match to TRBD1 (5 bases). V lost 4 bases, J lost 7 bases, and 13 bases lay in between. This CDR3 is built from 14 residues. Germline V CDR1 and CDR2: SGHAT, FQNNGV.

In its sample, this clone was seen once. The genes are TRBV6-5 and TRBJ2-1, with 8 nucleotides matching TRBD2. With V trimmed by 0 bases and J by 9 bases, 7 bases remained unmatched. From germline, CDR1 is MNHEY and CDR2 SVGAGI. The CDR3 runs to 15 residues. In DNA, the CDR3 is TGTGCCAGCAGTTACTCGAAAGCGGGGGCGGGTGAGCAGTTCTTC. Translation gives CASSYSKAGAGEQFF.

DNA of the CDR3: TGTGCCAGCAGCCCTCGGACTAGCGGGGCGCCTAGCACAGATACGCAGTATTTT. The encoded protein is CASSPRTSGAPSTDTQYF. This chain connects TRBV7-2 to TRBJ2-3; 12 bases line up with TRBD2. Germline-derived CDR1 and CDR2 are SGHTA and FQGNSA. V shed 5 bases, J shed 0 bases, and the junction held 9 bases outside the gene matches. CDR3 length: 18 residues.

The CDR3: CASSLVHSGQYEQFF. The CDR3 bases are TGTGCCAGCAGCTTAGTCCACAGTGGTCAGTATGAGCAGTTCTTC. The rearrangement uses TRBV7-2 and TRBJ2-1, with D unclear. Germline CDR1 and CDR2: SGHTA and FQGNSA. Between the trimmed V and J ends, which lost 1 base and 8 bases, there was a span of 15 bases. The CDR3 consists of 15 residues.

This clone was detected a few times. This chain links TRBV28 with TRBJ2-7; maybe TRBD1 (6 bases). V was clipped by 7 bases and J by 3 bases, with 10 bases between them. Germline assignment: CDR1 MDHEN and CDR2 SYDVKM. This CDR3 contains 12 residues. DNA for the CDR3: TGTGCCAGCACCTCACAGGGCTACGAGCAGTACTTC. Amino acids: CASTSQGYEQYF.

This chain connects TRBV28 to TRBJ2-3; 9 bases fit TRBD2. V was clipped by 8 bases and J by 3 bases; unmatched bases: 6. Germline values: CDR1 MDHEN, CDR2 SYDVKM. This CDR3 is 14 amino acids long. CDR3 in DNA: TGTGCCAGCCTCCCGGCGGGAGGGACAGATACGCAGTATTTT. Its translation: CASLPAGGTDTQYF.

This chain uses TRBV19 with TRBJ1-6; D uncertain. The V and J ends lost 9 bases and 0 bases respectively, with 6 bases between them. The CDR3 length is 13 residues. The germline V gene encodes CDR1 LNHDA and CDR2 SQIVND (reference sequence). CDR3 in DNA: TGTGCCAGCGAGAGCTCCTATAATTCACCCCTCCACTTT. It encodes CASESSYNSPLHF.

The chain employs TRBV19 and TRBJ1-1, with D perhaps matching TRBD1 (5 bases). V shed 9 bases and J shed 0 bases, with 11 bases lying between them. CDR3 size: 13 residues. Germline V gives CDR1 LNHDA, CDR2 SQIVND (reference sequence). CDR3 residues: CASGGYMNTEAFF. The CDR3 DNA sequence: TGTGCCAGCGGGGGGTACATGAACACTGAAGCTTTCTTT.